What follows are 14 T cell receptor beta chains derived from one specimen sequenced in a study of blood T cell repertoires in COVID-19. The protocol was immunoSEQ multiplex PCR, while the TCRdb copy is restricted to in-frame clones and leaves out a portion. The sample has a few hundred thousand clones, roughly 82% seen once; the top ten hold 1.4%. The sample consisted of peripheral blood. The receptors were gathered from a woman aged 40-49 years who had recovered from COVID-19.

The V gene is TRBV6-1, the J gene TRBJ2-1, with a weak D call TRBD1 (5 bases). The CDR3 totals 12 residues. V lost 3 bases, J lost 7 bases, and 7 bases lay in between. Germline loops: CDR1 MNHNS, CDR2 SASEGT. DNA for the CDR3: TGTGCCAGCAGTGAGCAGGGAAATGAGCAGTTCTTC. The encoded protein is CASSEQGNEQFF.

CDR3 nucleotides: TGTGCCAGCAGTGTGGGACAGGGGGGTAATGAAAAACTGTTTTTT. Translated: CASSVGQGGNEKLFF. The V gene is TRBV2, the J gene TRBJ1-4; TRBD1 matches 11 bases. The CDR3 is made up of 15 amino acids. Trimming at V came to 4 bases and at J to 4 bases, leaving 2 bases not matched to a gene. Germline CDR1 SNHLY, CDR2 FYNNEI.

The J gene is TRBJ2-2, the V gene TRBV10-2; 7 bases fit TRBD2. The CDR3 is 17 amino acids. Trimming cost V 6 bases and J 3 bases; bases outside gene matches: 13. The germline gives CDR1 WSHSY, CDR2 SAAADI. The CDR3 protein is CASRPKAGTLDTGELFF. CDR3 DNA sequence: TGCGCCAGCAGACCTAAAGCGGGGACGTTAGACACCGGGGAGCTGTTTTTT.

The gene calls are TRBV15 and TRBJ2-7, with D tentatively TRBD2 (6 bases). The germline gives CDR1 LNHNV, CDR2 YYDKDF (reference sequence). The CDR3 spans 18 residues. V shed 5 bases and J shed 2 bases, with 25 bases lying between them. The CDR3 nucleotides read TGTGCCACCAGCGGCGATATGGGGCATCCTCCGGGGGCCTACGAGCAGTACTTC. It specifies CATSGDMGHPPGAYEQYF.

In nucleotides, the CDR3 is TGTGCCAGCAGCCGCCAGCCTCGCGGAGGCGAGCAGTTCTTC. This translates into CASSRQPRGGEQFF. The chain recombines TRBV7-2 with TRBJ2-1, with D maybe TRBD2 (5 bases). The CDR3 is 14 amino acids. The V and J ends lost 5 bases and 10 bases respectively, with 18 bases between them. The germline CDR1 and CDR2 sequences are SGHTA and FQGNSA.

The gene calls are TRBV28 and TRBJ1-1, with TRBD1 identical over 8 bases. The J segment lost 4 bases and the V segment lost 6 bases, leaving 7 bases of the junction unmatched. Per the germline V gene, CDR1 is MDHEN and CDR2 is SYDVKM. CDR3 size: 14 residues. The CDR3 sequence is CASSQADRGTEAFF. The CDR3 coding sequence is TGTGCCAGCAGCCAAGCCGACAGGGGCACTGAAGCTTTCTTT.

The rearrangement links TRBV11-2 to TRBJ2-5; TRBD2 matches at 12 bases. The V gene end was trimmed by 3 bases and the J gene end by 2 bases; junction bases not matched to a gene: 1. Per the germline V gene, CDR1 is SGHAT and CDR2 is FQNNGV. The CDR3 has 15 amino acids. CDR3 loop: CASSLTSGGQETQYF. Written as DNA, the CDR3 is TGTGCCAGCAGCTTGACTAGCGGGGGACAAGAGACCCAGTACTTC.

The chain has TRBV7-2 and TRBJ1-2; no firm D call. The CDR3 loop spans 13 amino acids. Between the trimmed V and J ends, which lost 2 bases and 5 bases, there was a span of 9 bases. Germline V gene lookup returns CDR1 SGHTA and CDR2 FQGNSA. CDR3 amino acids: CASSLNPLYGYTF. In nucleotides, the CDR3 is TGTGCCAGCAGCTTAAATCCTTTGTATGGCTACACCTTC.

The rearrangement links TRBV6-5 to TRBJ2-7; possible D gene TRBD2, 6 bases. V dropped 6 bases and J dropped 12 bases, with 18 bases sitting between them. CDR1 is MNHEY, CDR2 SVGAGI, per germline. This CDR3 has 12 amino acids. CDR3 amino acids: CASRPGTFHWYF. The DNA of the CDR3 is TGTGCCAGCAGGCCCGGGACTTTCCATTGGTACTTC.

J is TRBJ1-5 and V is TRBV4-3, with 7 positions matching TRBD1. Germline lookup yields CDR1 LGHNA and CDR2 YSLEER. The ends lost 0 bases at V and 5 bases at J; junction bases unmatched: 4. The CDR3 runs 15 residues. CDR3 in DNA: TGCGCCAGCAGCCAAGAGTGGACAGGACATCAGCCCCAGCATTTT. Residues: CASSQEWTGHQPQHF.

This chain joins TRBV9 and TRBJ1-2; a possible D gene is TRBD1 (5 bases). The germline gives CDR1 SGDLS, CDR2 YYNGEE. Trimming shortened V by 0 bases and J by 5 bases, and 14 bases separated the two germline ends. The CDR3 is 15 amino acids. The CDR3 region is CASSVAGGGAYGYTF. In nucleotides, the CDR3 is TGTGCCAGCAGCGTAGCTGGGGGAGGGGCATATGGCTACACCTTC. The full variable domain, completed using reference TRBV9 and TRBJ1-2, is DSGVTQTPKHLITATGQRVTLRCSPRSGDLSVYWYQQSLDQGLQFLIQYYNGEERAKGNILERFSAQQFPDLHSELNLSSLELGDSALYFCASSVAGGGAYGYTFGSGTRLTVV.

This chain uses TRBV14 with TRBJ2-3; D call uncertain. V was clipped by 0 bases and J by 4 bases, with 8 bases between them. CDR1 is SGHDN and CDR2 is FVKESK in the germline V gene. This CDR3 spans 14 amino acids. CDR3 sequence reads: CASSQDRSADTQYF. The CDR3 DNA reads as TGTGCCAGCAGCCAAGATAGATCGGCAGATACGCAGTATTTT.

This chain joins TRBV7-2 and TRBJ1-5, with D uncertain. V lost 1 base and J lost 12, with 16 bases in between. CDR1 and CDR2 from the germline V gene are SGHTA and FQGNSA. CDR3 size: 14 residues. CDR3 bases: TGTGCCAGCAGCTTAGTTTACGATAGTCTCCTCCAGCATTTT. This gives the protein CASSLVYDSLLQHF.

This clone was recorded once. The chain joins TRBV11-2 to TRBJ2-1; 10 nucleotides align to TRBD2. The V gene's germline CDR1 is SGHAT and CDR2 FQNNGV. The CDR3 covers 19 residues. V was pared by 2 bases and J by 0 bases, with 10 bases of the junction left unmatched. The CDR3 is CASSLSNSGGWSSYNEQFF. As DNA, the CDR3 is TGTGCCAGCAGCTTATCGAATAGCGGGGGGTGGAGCTCCTACAATGAGCAGTTCTTC.